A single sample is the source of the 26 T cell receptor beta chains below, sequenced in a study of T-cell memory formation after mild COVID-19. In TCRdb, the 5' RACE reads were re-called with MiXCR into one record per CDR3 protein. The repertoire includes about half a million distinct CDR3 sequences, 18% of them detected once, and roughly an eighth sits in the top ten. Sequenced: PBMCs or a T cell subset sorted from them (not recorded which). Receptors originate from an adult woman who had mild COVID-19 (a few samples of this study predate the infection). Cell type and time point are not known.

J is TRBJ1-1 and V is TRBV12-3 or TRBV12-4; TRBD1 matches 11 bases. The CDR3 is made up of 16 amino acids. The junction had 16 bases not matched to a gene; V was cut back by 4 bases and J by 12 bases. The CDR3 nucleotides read TGTGCCAGCAGTTACGCTCCGGGACAGGGGGGTCACCTGCCTTTCTTT. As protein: CASSYAPGQGGHLPFF.

Written as DNA, the CDR3 is TGTGCCAGCAGGCCCAACAGGGAGTTGAACACTGAAGCTTTCTTT. Residues: CASRPNRELNTEAFF. V usage is TRBV7-9 and J usage is TRBJ1-1, with D perhaps TRBD1 (6 bases). From germline, CDR1 is SEHNR and CDR2 FQNEAQ (reference sequence). V gave up 6 bases and J gave up 0 bases, with 14 bases separating them. The CDR3 consists of 15 residues.

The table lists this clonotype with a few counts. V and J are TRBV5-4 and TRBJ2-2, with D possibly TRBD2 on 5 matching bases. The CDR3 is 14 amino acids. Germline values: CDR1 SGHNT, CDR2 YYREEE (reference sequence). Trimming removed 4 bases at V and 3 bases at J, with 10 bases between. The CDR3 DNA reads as TGTGCCAGCAGCCCGGGGATTTACACCGGGGAGCTGTTTTTT. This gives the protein CASSPGIYTGELFF.

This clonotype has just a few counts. For the CDR3, the DNA is TGTGCCAGCAGCGGGTACAGGGTCTCCTACGAGCAGTACTTC. It translates to CASSGYRVSYEQYF. The genes are TRBV5-6 and TRBJ2-7; perhaps TRBD1 as D (6 bases). CDR1 is SGHDT and CDR2 is YYEEEE in the germline V gene. Deletions cut 4 bases from V and 0 bases from J, with 11 bases between. The CDR3 length is 14 residues.

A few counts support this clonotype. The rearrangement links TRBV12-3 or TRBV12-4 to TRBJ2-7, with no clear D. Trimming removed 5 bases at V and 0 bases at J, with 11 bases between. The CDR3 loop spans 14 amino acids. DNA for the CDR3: TGTGCCAGCAGTCAAGCAGTGATCTCCTACGAGCAGTACTTC. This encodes CASSQAVISYEQYF.

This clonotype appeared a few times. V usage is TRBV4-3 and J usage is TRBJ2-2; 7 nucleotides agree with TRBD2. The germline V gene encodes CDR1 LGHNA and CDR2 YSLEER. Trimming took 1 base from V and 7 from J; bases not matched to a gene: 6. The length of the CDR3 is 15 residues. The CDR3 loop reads CASSQGEGTNGELFF. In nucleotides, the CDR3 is TGCGCCAGCAGCCAAGGGGAGGGGACGAACGGGGAGCTGTTTTTT.

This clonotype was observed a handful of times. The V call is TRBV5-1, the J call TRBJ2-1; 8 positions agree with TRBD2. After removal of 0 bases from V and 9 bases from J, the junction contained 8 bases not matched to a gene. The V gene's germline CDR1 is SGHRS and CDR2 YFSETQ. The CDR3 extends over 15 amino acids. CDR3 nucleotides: TGCGCCAGCAGCTTGGTGTCGGGGGGGCACGCTGAGCAGTTCTTC. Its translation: CASSLVSGGHAEQFF.

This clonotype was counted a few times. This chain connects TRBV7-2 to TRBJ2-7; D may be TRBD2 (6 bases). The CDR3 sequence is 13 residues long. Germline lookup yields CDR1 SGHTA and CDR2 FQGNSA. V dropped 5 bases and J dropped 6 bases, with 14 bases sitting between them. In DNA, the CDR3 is TGTGCCAGCAGCCCACGACTAGTGGGCGAGCAGTACTTC. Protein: CASSPRLVGEQYF.

This CDR3 reads CASSFQSSTDTQYF. In DNA, the CDR3 is TGTGCCAGCAGCTTCCAGAGTTCCACAGATACGCAGTATTTT. The chain is built from TRBV5-5 and TRBJ2-3; the D is unclear. The CDR3 has 14 residues. Between the trimmed V and J ends, which lost 2 bases and 2 bases, there was a span of 9 bases. CDR1 SGHKS and CDR2 YYEKEE come from the germline V gene (reference sequence).

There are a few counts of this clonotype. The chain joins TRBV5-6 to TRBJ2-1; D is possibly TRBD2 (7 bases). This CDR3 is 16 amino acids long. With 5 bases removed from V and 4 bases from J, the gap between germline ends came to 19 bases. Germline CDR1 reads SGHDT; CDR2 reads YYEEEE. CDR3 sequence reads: CASSRRVGGAYNEQFF. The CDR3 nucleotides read TGTGCCAGCAGTCGCCGGGTAGGGGGGGCGTACAATGAGCAGTTCTTC. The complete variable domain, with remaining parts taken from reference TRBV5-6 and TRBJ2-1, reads DAGVTQSPTHLIKTRGQQVTLRCSPKSGHDTVSWYQQALGQGPQFIFQYYEEEERQRGNFPDRFSGHQFPNYSSELNVNALLLGDSALYLCASSRRVGGAYNEQFFGPGTRLTVL.

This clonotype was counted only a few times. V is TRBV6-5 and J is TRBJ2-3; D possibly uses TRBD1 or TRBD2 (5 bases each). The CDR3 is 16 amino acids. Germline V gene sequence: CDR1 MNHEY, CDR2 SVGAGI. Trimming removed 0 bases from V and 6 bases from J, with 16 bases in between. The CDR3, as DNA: TGTGCCAGCAGTTACTCCTTTCCGGGGCAATCGGATACGCAGTATTTT. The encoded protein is CASSYSFPGQSDTQYF.

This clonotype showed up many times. The CDR3 coding sequence is TGTGCCAGCAGTTTGACAGGGGGCGGTGCTGGCTACACCTTC. This codes for CASSLTGGGAGYTF. The V call is TRBV7-3, the J call TRBJ1-2; the match to TRBD1 covers 10 bases. The ends lost 6 bases at V and 7 bases at J; junction bases unmatched: 8. The CDR3 sequence is 14 residues long. Germline values: CDR1 SGHTA, CDR2 FQGTGA.

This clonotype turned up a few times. The CDR3 is CASSQVTQGEEQFF. The DNA for the CDR3 is TGCGCCAGCAGCCAAGTTACACAGGGCGAGGAGCAGTTCTTC. J is TRBJ2-1 and V is TRBV4-1; perhaps TRBD1 as D (6 bases). The CDR3 extends over 14 amino acids. The germline gives CDR1 MGHRA, CDR2 YSYEKL. The ends were cut back, 1 base at V and 10 bases at J, with 14 bases in the middle.

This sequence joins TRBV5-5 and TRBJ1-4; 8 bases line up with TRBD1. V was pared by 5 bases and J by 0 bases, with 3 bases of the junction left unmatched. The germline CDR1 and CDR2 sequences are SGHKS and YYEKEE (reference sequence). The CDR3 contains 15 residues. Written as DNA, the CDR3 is TGTGCCAGCAGAGTACAGGGGGCAACTAATGAAAAACTGTTTTTT. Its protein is CASRVQGATNEKLFF. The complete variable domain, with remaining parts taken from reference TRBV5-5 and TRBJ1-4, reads DAGVTQSPTHLIKTRGQQVTLRCSPISGHKSVSWYQQVLGQGPQFIFQYYEKEERGRGNFPDRFSARQFPNYSSELNVNALLLGDSALYLCASRVQGATNEKLFFGSGTQLSVL.

CDR3 protein: CASSLPLGYEQFF. CDR3 sequence (DNA): TGCGCCAGCAGCCTCCCCCTTGGGTATGAGCAGTTCTTC. This sequence joins TRBV4-1 and TRBJ2-1; D uncertain. The CDR3 totals 13 residues. CDR1 is MGHRA, CDR2 YSYEKL, per germline. Trimming cost V 4 bases and J 8 bases, with 12 bases left between them.

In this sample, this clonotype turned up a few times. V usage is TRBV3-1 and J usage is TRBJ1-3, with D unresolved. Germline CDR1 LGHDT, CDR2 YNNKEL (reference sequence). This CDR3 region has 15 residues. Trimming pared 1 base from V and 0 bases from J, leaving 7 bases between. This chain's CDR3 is CASSQGPLSGNTIYF. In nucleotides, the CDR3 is TGTGCCAGCAGCCAAGGACCGCTCTCTGGAAACACCATATATTTT.

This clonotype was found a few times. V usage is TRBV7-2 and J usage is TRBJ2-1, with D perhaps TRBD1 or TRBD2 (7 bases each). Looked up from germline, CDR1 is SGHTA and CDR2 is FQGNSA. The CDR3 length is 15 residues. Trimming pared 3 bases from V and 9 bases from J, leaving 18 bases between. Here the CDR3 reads CASSFRDSGVTEQFF. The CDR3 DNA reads TGTGCCAGCAGCTTCCGGGACAGCGGGGTCACTGAGCAGTTCTTC.

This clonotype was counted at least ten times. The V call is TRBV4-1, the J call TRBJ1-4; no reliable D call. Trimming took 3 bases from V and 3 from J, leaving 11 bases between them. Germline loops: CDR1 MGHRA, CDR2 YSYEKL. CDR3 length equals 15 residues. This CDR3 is CASSQGPVSNEKLFF. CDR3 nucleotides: TGCGCCAGCAGCCAGGGCCCCGTATCTAATGAAAAACTGTTTTTT.

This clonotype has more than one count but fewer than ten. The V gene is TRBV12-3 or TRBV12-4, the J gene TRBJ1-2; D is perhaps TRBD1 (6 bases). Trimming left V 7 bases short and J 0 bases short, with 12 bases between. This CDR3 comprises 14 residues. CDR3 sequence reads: CASTITGPNYGYTF. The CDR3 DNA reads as TGTGCCAGCACCATCACAGGGCCTAACTATGGCTACACCTTC.

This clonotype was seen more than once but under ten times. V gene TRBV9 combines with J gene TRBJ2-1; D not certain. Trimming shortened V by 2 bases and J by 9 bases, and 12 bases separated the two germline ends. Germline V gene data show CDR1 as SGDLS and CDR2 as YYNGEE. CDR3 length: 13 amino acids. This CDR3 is CASSVRTVSEQFF. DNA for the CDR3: TGTGCCAGCAGCGTCAGGACCGTGAGTGAGCAGTTCTTC. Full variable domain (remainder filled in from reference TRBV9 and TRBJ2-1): DSGVTQTPKHLITATGQRVTLRCSPRSGDLSVYWYQQSLDQGLQFLIQYYNGEERAKGNILERFSAQQFPDLHSELNLSSLELGDSALYFCASSVRTVSEQFFGPGTRLTVL.

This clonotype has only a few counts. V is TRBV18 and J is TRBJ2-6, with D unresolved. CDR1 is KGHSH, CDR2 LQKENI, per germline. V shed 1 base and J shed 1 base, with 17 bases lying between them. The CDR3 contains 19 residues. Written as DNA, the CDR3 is TGTGCCAGCTCACCACGGGCCACAAGAGACCAATCTGGGGCCAACGTCCTGACTTTC. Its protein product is CASSPRATRDQSGANVLTF.

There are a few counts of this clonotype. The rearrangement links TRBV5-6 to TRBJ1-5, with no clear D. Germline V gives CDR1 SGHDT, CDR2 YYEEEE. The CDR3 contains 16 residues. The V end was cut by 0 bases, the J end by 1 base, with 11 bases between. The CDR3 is CASSLGSRMSNQPQHF. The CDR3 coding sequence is TGTGCCAGCAGCTTGGGGTCCAGGATGAGCAATCAGCCCCAGCATTTT.

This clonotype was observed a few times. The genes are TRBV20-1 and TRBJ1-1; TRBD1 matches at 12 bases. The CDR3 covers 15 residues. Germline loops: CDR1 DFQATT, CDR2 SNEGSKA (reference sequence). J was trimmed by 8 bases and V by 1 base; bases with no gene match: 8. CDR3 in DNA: TGCAGTGCTAGAGCAACCGGGACAGGGGGCCCCGAAGCTTTCTTT. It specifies CSARATGTGGPEAFF.

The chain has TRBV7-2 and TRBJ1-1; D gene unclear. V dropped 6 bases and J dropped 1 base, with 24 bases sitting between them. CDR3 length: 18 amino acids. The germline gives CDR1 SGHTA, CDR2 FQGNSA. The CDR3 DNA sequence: TGTGCCAGCAGACCATACGGAAAGACCTTAGACTGGAACACTGAAGCTTTCTTT. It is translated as CASRPYGKTLDWNTEAFF.

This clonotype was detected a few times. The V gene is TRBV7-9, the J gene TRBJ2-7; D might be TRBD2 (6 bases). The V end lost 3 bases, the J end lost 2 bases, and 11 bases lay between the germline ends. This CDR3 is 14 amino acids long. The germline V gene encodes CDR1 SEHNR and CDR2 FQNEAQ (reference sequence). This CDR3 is CASSFRGTAYEQYF. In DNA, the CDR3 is TGTGCCAGCAGCTTCCGGGGGACGGCCTACGAGCAGTACTTC.

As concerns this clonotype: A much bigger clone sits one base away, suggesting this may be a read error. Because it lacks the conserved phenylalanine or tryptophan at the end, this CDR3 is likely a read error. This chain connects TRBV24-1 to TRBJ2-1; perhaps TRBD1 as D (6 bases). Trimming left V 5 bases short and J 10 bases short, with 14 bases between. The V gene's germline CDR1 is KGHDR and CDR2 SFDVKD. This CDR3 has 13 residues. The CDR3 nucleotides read TGTGCCACCAGTGGTCCCAGGGGCCCCGAGCAGTTCATC. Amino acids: CATSGPRGPEQFI.